A selection of T cell receptor beta chains follows, all from one sample in a study of CXCR3-negative and CXCR3-positive naive CD8 T cells. With the 5' RACE reads reprocessed, TCRdb shows one record per CDR3 protein and no DNA. Its clone listing holds 150,000 to 160,000 distinct CDR3 sequences. What was sequenced was naive CXCR3+ CD8+ T cells from blood. These receptors were collected from a human donor in good health. Some clones in this sample may be carry-over from other donors' samples. CDR3s include the opening cysteine and the closing phenylalanine or tryptophan.

V gene	J gene	CDR3 length	CDR3 protein
TRBV15	TRBJ2-5	15	CATSRGGQGRETQYF
TRBV19	TRBJ2-1	12	CASSIQGNEQFF
TRBV5-1	TRBJ2-3	16	CASSILLAGVVDTQYF
TRBV20-1	TRBJ1-2	14	CSAREGGIGYGYTF
TRBV7-9	TRBJ1-5	15	CASSSGTGGIQPQHF
TRBV29-1	TRBJ2-7	15	CSVAYFKAEAYEQYF
TRBV7-9	TRBJ2-5	15	CASSLTWEFGETQYF
TRBV13	TRBJ2-3	12	CASSSLTDTQYF
TRBV7-6	TRBJ2-1	17	CASSYRPGGADPNEQFF
TRBV5-5	TRBJ2-2	15	CASKTTGGNTGELFF
TRBV7-2	TRBJ2-5	15	CASSLVYSPGETQYF
TRBV4-1	TRBJ2-3	13	CASSQEDPDTQYF
TRBV29-1	TRBJ2-3	14	CSVEGRQAADTQYF
TRBV28	TRBJ2-7	15	CASTISPTGAYEQYF
TRBV7-3	TRBJ2-2	14	CASSLTYGTGELFF
TRBV15	TRBJ2-5	11	CATERDRDQYF
TRBV29-1	TRBJ2-7	15	CSVEDLQGASYEQYF
TRBV7-9	TRBJ1-3	14	CASSPQDRSGTIYF
TRBV21-1	TRBJ1-2	19	CASSNLTVFEGNSNYGYTF
TRBV7-9	TRBJ2-5	14	CASSSRTLQETQYF
TRBV15	TRBJ2-3	14	CATSPQGSTDTQYF
TRBV7-9	TRBJ1-1	14	CASSLMGTNTEAFF
TRBV28	TRBJ1-2	16	CASTLLQQGRGYGYTF
TRBV6-2/TRBV6-3	TRBJ1-1	14	CASSHVFQNTEAFF
TRBV29-1	TRBJ1-2	11	CSADASYGYTF
TRBV13	TRBJ2-7	14	CASSLGSGAYEQYF
TRBV29-1	TRBJ2-1	13	CSAEPGGENEQFF
TRBV7-6	TRBJ2-5	13	CASSLGYQETQYF
TRBV20-1	TRBJ2-1	15	CSARRLAGGYNEQFF
TRBV25-1	TRBJ2-7	15	CASSAGHTVPYEQYF
TRBV27	TRBJ2-6	14	CASSWYSGANVLTF
TRBV5-1	TRBJ2-2	15	CASSQGWGYTGELFF
TRBV7-2	TRBJ2-5	14	CASSKSGSGETQYF
TRBV29-1	TRBJ1-4	15	CSVNWDGQTNEKLFF
TRBV5-1	TRBJ2-2	16	CASSGGQGADTGELFF
TRBV6-2/TRBV6-3	TRBJ1-5	14	CASSYGEEGQPQHF
TRBV7-7	TRBJ2-7	15	CASSPGTNLPYEQYF
TRBV7-3	TRBJ1-5	16	CASSLESRQGAVPQHF
TRBV12-3/TRBV12-4	TRBJ1-1	13	CASTLDPNTEAFF
TRBV4-1	TRBJ1-1	14	CASSQDVRPTEAFF
TRBV28	TRBJ1-5	16	CASSLELGARNQPQHF
TRBV28	TRBJ2-1	16	CASSQGETRLRDEQFF
TRBV2	TRBJ2-7	13	CASREGTSYEQYF
TRBV28	TRBJ2-7	14	CASSWGAGLNEQYF
TRBV28	TRBJ2-4	16	CASSFEIRATKNIQYF
TRBV7-9	TRBJ2-1	15	CASSPSGASYNEQFF
TRBV20-1	TRBJ1-2	11	CSGDSSYGYTF
TRBV7-3	TRBJ2-7	14	CASSPIGGSDEQYF
TRBV14	TRBJ2-1	16	CASSQLRGAGGNEQFF
TRBV30	TRBJ2-6	14	CAWSVGAGANVPTF
TRBV4-3	TRBJ2-5	15	CASSQDVGSQETQYF
TRBV5-1	TRBJ2-7	18	CASSLDPPWTGTTYEQYF
TRBV19	TRBJ2-7	15	CASSMTHGFAYEQYF
TRBV5-5	TRBJ1-4	14	CASSFGTGNEKLFF
TRBV7-8	TRBJ2-1	15	CASSRGPSSYNEQFF
TRBV7-6	TRBJ1-4	14	CASSLGQTNEKLFF